The present TCR beta chain was sequenced within a study of T cell changes during pregnancy in multiple sclerosis. This CDR3 is 13 amino acids long. The germline V and J ends were trimmed by 4 bases and 4 bases, with 10 bases remaining between them. Germline CDR1 SEHNR, CDR2 FQNEAQ (reference sequence). Assay: immunoSEQ multiplex PCR; the TCRdb copy retains only in-frame clones and omits some. The data contain some 27,000 clones, 85% to 90% of them singletons. This clone was counted between two and nine times. Sequencing was performed on CD8+ T cells from peripheral blood mononuclear cells, taken before pregnancy. The genes are TRBV7-9 and TRBJ1-1, with a weak D call TRBD1 (5 bases). This clonotype originated in a female donor with multiple sclerosis, enrolled in a pregnancy study. The CDR3 is CASSWGGGTEAFF. The DNA of the CDR3 is TGTGCCAGCAGCTGGGGGGGAGGCACTGAAGCTTTCTTT.